The sequence of this T cell receptor beta chain was determined in a study of cytomegalovirus exposure and HLA in healthy donors. General study findings and limits: Common viral pathogens (according to a later analysis) appeared linked to several of the most significant clusters.

The primer mix had 60 Vbeta and 13 Jbeta primers. Authors' processing steps: Later, an analysis found some 80 million unique TCR beta chains, and approximately 10 million of these were shared. Clones were read by immunoSEQ multiplex PCR, and TCRdb kept only the in-frame ones, dropping some. That table furnishes V, J and clone size, whereas the DNA furnished D and trimming. This sample has under 200,000 clones; more than 70% occur once, and the top ten carry around 0.93%. This CDR3 is built from 14 residues. Trimming took 3 bases from V and 1 from J; bases not matched to a gene: 2. Germline assignment: CDR1 MDHEN and CDR2 SYDVKM. To note about this clone: No antigen is known for it.

The TCR sequence derives from a man aged 25-45 years in good health and CMV-seronegative. Source material: PBMCs. J is TRBJ1-1 and V is TRBV28; 7 nucleotides align to TRBD1. For the CDR3, the DNA is TGTGCCAGCAGTTTTGACAGGGAGAACACTGAAGCTTTCTTT. Translation gives CASSFDRENTEAFF. Using reference TRBV28 and TRBJ1-1 for the parts outside the CDR3, the full variable domain is DVKVTQSSRYLVKRTGEKVFLECVQDMDHENMFWYRQDPGLGLRLIYFSYDVKMKEKGDIPEGYSVSREKKERFSLILESASTNQTSMYLCASSFDRENTEAFFGQGTRLTVV.